Only a few counts were recorded for the clone carrying this T cell receptor beta chain. Antigen: not known. Of the isolated RNA, all was reverse transcribed, and so the sequenced material was expressed TCRB transcripts. Approximately 3.5 million reads was the average for naive, central memory and regulatory T cell samples. Produced via immunoSEQ multiplex PCR; TCRdb's table is partial and in-frame only. The table lists 300,000 to 400,000 clones, roughly 8% of them singletons, with more than 0.4% in the top ten. This entry is derived from a study of beta chain features in type 1 diabetes. Broader study findings: Patients and controls would be equally affected if PCR favored shorter templates.

This CDR3 contains 15 residues. Trimming took 0 bases from V and 4 from J, leaving 12 bases between them. In germline, CDR1 is SGHDN, CDR2 FVKESK. The authors obtained over 95% purity in all sorted populations. Sequenced sample: central memory CD4+ T cells from blood. This rearrangement joins TRBV14 to TRBJ1-2; no reliable D call. The receptor comes from a woman aged 18-29 years in good health. In nucleotides, the CDR3 is TGTGCCAGCAGCCAAGATCGGTATAGTGGCTATGGCTACACCTTC. Its protein product is CASSQDRYSGYGYTF.